This T cell receptor beta chain is drawn from a study of vaccination effects on CD4 cells after COVID-19. Sequencing was preceded by expansion of antigen-specific CD4+ T cells with viral peptide pools in the ViraFEST assay. Culturing for approximately 10 days preceded CD4+ T cell isolation. Prior SARS-CoV-2 infection was absent in the vaccine recipients, as shown by negative nucleocapsid antibodies. Some clones are missing from TCRdb's copy, which holds only in-frame ones; the method was immunoSEQ multiplex PCR. Seen here are approximately 30,000 clones, approximately 73% observed once, and the top ten hold around 25%. The germline V gene encodes CDR1 MNHNY and CDR2 SVGAGI (reference sequence). CDR3 size: 13 residues. With 8 bases removed from V and 7 bases from J, the gap between germline ends came to 15 bases. Whole-study findings and limits: Healthy vaccinees' vaccine-induced clones included only 1 of 255 that recognized common cold coronaviruses.

About this clone: The antigen is not known.

The rearrangement joins TRBV6-6 to TRBJ2-1; D remains ambiguous. This TCR derives from a human donor who received a COVID-19 vaccine. Sequences were derived from CD4+ T cells from PBMCs cultured with HCoV-OC43 spike peptides, sampled before COVID-19 vaccination. The subset denotes: HCoV-OC43 spike overlapping peptide pool stimulation. CDR3 region: CASRETSPNEQFF. CDR3 in DNA: TGTGCCAGCCGAGAGACTTCCCCTAATGAGCAGTTCTTC.